These 13 T cell receptor beta chains came from one sample sequenced in a study of blood T cells in healthy people across ages. Sample-barcoded 5' priming and a J-beta primer mix drove a second PCR of roughly 7 to 11 cycles. TCRdb ran MiXCR on the 5' RACE reads and lists one entry per CDR3 protein. This table holds hundreds of thousands of distinct CDR3 sequences, 20% to 30% found once. The same sample was also studied in work on T cells of mothers and their children.

Sequencing used blood. All receptors derive from a boy between 5 and 17 years old in good health.

This clonotype was seen a few times. Its ends do not fully match the called genes, so a read error is possible. The V and J genes are TRBV7-9 and TRBJ2-7; D uncertain. The germline V gene has CDR1 SEHNR and CDR2 FQNEAQ (reference sequence). CDR3 length: 11 residues. The CDR3 nucleotides read TGTGCCAGCAGAAGTTCCGGCGAGCAGTGCTTC. It translates to CASRSSGEQCF. Full variable domain (outside the CDR3, taken from reference TRBV7-9 and TRBJ2-7): DTGVSQNPRHKITKRGQNVTFRCDPISEHNRLYWYRQTLGQGPEFLTYFQNEAQLEKSRLLSDRFSAERPKGSFSTLEIQRTEQGDSAMYLCASRSSGEQCFGPGTRLTVT.

This clonotype was observed a handful of times. The rearrangement joins TRBV20-1 to TRBJ2-5, with TRBD2 identical over 9 bases. The trim removed 6 bases at V and 3 bases at J, leaving 14 bases unmatched. This CDR3 contains 16 residues. Looked up from germline, CDR1 is DFQATT and CDR2 is SNEGSKA (reference sequence). This CDR3 is CSAGDVIGGGEETQYF. Here the CDR3 DNA reads TGCAGTGCGGGGGATGTAATTGGCGGGGGGGAAGAGACCCAGTACTTC.

This clonotype turned up a few times. The J gene is TRBJ2-6, the V gene TRBV3-1, with 7 bases matching TRBD1. After removal of 10 bases from V and 0 bases from J, the junction contained 0 bases not matched to a gene. Germline V gene sequence: CDR1 LGHDT, CDR2 YNNKEL (reference sequence). This CDR3 has 13 residues. CDR3 loop: CATGGSGANVLTF. In DNA form, the CDR3 reads TGTGCCACAGGGGGCTCTGGGGCCAACGTCCTGACTTTC.

This clonotype was picked up a small number of times. V is TRBV7-2 and J is TRBJ1-5; D perhaps matches TRBD1 (5 bases). Trimming left V 5 bases short and J 0 bases short, with 20 bases between. Looked up from germline, CDR1 is SGHTA and CDR2 is FQGNSA. This CDR3 region has 18 residues. The CDR3 region has the DNA TGTGCCAGCAGCCCCCGGGACCCGATAATTTATAGCAATCAGCCCCAGCATTTT. Translation: CASSPRDPIIYSNQPQHF.

Only a few counts were recorded for this clonotype. The chain is built from TRBV20-1 and TRBJ2-1; the D gene is possibly TRBD1 (6 bases). Germline V lookup: CDR1 DFQATT, CDR2 SNEGSKA (reference sequence). The CDR3 consists of 13 residues. Trimming removed 0 bases from V and 12 bases from J, with 15 bases in between. The DNA of the CDR3 is TGCAGTGCTAGAGAGGGACCCGCCAGGGGGCAGTTCTTC. Protein sequence: CSAREGPARGQFF.

The V call is TRBV20-1, the J call TRBJ1-2, with D possibly TRBD1 on 6 matching bases. This CDR3 comprises 14 residues. V lost 0 bases to trimming and J lost 1 base, with 9 bases between them. The V gene's germline CDR1 is DFQATT and CDR2 SNEGSKA (reference sequence). This CDR3 is CSAREQGLNYGYTF. DNA for the CDR3: TGCAGTGCTAGAGAACAGGGTCTTAACTATGGCTACACCTTC.

CDR3 sequence reads: CASSPTPFSYEQYF. The CDR3 DNA is TGTGCCAGCAGCCCCACTCCATTCTCCTACGAGCAGTACTTC. The chain employs TRBV6-2 or TRBV6-3 and TRBJ2-7; D call uncertain. The V and J ends lost 6 bases and 0 bases respectively, with 12 bases between them. CDR1 is MNHEY and CDR2 is SVGEGT in the germline V gene. The CDR3 contains 14 residues.

Only a few counts were recorded for this clonotype. The chain combines TRBV12-3 or TRBV12-4 with TRBJ2-3; D is undetermined. The CDR3 covers 10 residues. V dropped 8 bases and J dropped 10 bases, with 10 bases sitting between them. CDR3 in DNA: TGTGCCAGCGGCTCTCTGGCGCAGTATTTT. It specifies CASGSLAQYF.

This clonotype has only one observation. The V gene is TRBV29-1, the J gene TRBJ2-5; 7 nucleotides line up with TRBD2. Per the germline V gene, CDR1 is SQVTM and CDR2 is ANQGSEA. CDR3 size: 13 residues. Trimming took 5 bases from V and 1 from J; bases not matched to a gene: 4. The CDR3 region is CSVSPSGQETQYF. The CDR3 bases are TGCAGCGTTAGTCCTAGCGGCCAAGAGACCCAGTACTTC.

The gene calls are TRBV27 and TRBJ1-4; tentative D call: TRBD1 (6 bases). Germline V gene sequence: CDR1 MNHEY, CDR2 SMNVEV (reference sequence). This CDR3 is 15 amino acids long. V lost 6 bases and J 5 bases, leaving 16 bases between the germline ends. The CDR3 protein is CASRPGGQRNEKLFF. CDR3 nucleotides: TGTGCCAGCAGGCCCGGGGGCCAGCGGAATGAAAAACTGTTTTTT. The whole variable domain, remainder taken from reference TRBV27 and TRBJ1-4, is EAQVTQNPRYLITVTGKKLTVTCSQNMNHEYMSWYRQDPGLGLRQIYYSMNVEVTDKGDVPEGYKVSRKEKRNFPLILESPSPNQTSLYFCASRPGGQRNEKLFFGSGTQLSVL.

In this sample, this clonotype turned up a few times. The V gene is TRBV28, the J gene TRBJ2-1; the D call may be TRBD1 or TRBD2 (5 bases each). TRBJ2-7 explains the end of the DNA better; the J call may be wrong. Germline-derived CDR1 and CDR2 are MDHEN and SYDVKM. This CDR3 comprises 13 residues. CDR3 residues: CAVSRDGPYEQYF. The CDR3 nucleotides are TGTGCCGTCTCACGGGACGGACCCTACGAGCAGTACTTC.

The chain combines TRBV20-1 with TRBJ1-3; D is unclear. V was cut by 7 bases and J by 0 bases, with 13 bases left in between. This CDR3 has 14 amino acids. Germline V gene lookup returns CDR1 DFQATT and CDR2 SNEGSKA (reference sequence). As DNA, the CDR3 is TGCAGTGTCCTCACCCTCAGCTCTGGAAACACCATATATTTT. Its protein product is CSVLTLSSGNTIYF.

The CDR3 DNA follows: TGCGCCAGCAGCCAAGTGCTGACAGGGGAATACGAGCAGTACTTC. Translated: CASSQVLTGEYEQYF. The V and J genes are TRBV4-1 and TRBJ2-7, with TRBD1 identical over 8 bases. V lost 1 base and J lost 4; bases outside the gene matches: 6. This CDR3 has 15 residues. CDR1 is MGHRA, CDR2 YSYEKL, per germline.